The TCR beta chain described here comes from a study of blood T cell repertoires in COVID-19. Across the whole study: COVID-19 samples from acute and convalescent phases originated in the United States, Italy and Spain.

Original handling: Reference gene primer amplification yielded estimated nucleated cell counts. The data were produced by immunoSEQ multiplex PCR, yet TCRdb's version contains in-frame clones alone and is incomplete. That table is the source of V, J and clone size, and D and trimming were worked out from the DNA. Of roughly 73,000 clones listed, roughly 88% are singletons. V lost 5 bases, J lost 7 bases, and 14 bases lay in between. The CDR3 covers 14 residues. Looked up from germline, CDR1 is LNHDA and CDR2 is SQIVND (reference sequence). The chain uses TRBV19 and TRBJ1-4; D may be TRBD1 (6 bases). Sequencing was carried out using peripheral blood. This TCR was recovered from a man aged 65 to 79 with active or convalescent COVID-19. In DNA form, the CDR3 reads TGTGCCAGTAGTCCCTCCCGGGACACTGAAAAACTGTTTTTT. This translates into CASSPSRDTEKLFF.